The TCR beta chain under discussion was sequenced for a study of identical twins. To note about this clonotype: A much bigger clone sits one base away, suggesting this may be a read error.

Trimming removed 0 bases from V and 3 bases from J, with 6 bases in between. CDR1 is SGDLS and CDR2 is YYNGEE in the germline V gene. The length of the CDR3 is 13 residues. Unique molecular identifiers were present on the cDNA, and a universal primer site came from template switching. TCRdb itself ran the 5' RACE reads through MiXCR, one entry per CDR3 protein. The repertoire holds roughly 770,000 distinct CDR3 sequences, roughly 18% seen once, with around 13% in the top ten. Separately, the same data were catalogued under a study of T cells expressing NK-cell markers. That work states: Repertoire data for TCR beta were derived from sorted T cells (CD3+CD56+NKG2C+, CD3+CD56+NKG2C- and CD3+CD56-NKG2C+). Nothing established the HCMV specificity of expanded NKG2C+ T cell clones.

The rearrangement uses TRBV9 and TRBJ1-1; D is perhaps TRBD1 (5 bases). What was sequenced was PBMCs. This sequence originates from a woman under 30 in good health. CDR3 sequence (DNA): TGTGCCAGCAGCGTAGCAGGGTACACTGAAGCTTTCTTT. It encodes CASSVAGYTEAFF.